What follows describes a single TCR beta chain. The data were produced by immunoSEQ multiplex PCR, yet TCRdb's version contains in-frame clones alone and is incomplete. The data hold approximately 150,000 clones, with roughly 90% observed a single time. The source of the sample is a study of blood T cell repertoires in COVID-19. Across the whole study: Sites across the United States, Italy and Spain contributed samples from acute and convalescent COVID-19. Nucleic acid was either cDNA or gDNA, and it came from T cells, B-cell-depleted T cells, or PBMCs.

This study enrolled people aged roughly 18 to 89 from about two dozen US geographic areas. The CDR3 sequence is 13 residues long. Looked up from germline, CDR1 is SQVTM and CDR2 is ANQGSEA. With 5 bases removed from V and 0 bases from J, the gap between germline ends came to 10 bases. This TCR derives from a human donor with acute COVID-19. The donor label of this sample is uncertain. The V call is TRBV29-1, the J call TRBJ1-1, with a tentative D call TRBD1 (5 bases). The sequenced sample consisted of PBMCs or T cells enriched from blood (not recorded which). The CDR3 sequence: CSVTWTLNTEAFF. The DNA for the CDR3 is TGCAGCGTTACTTGGACATTGAACACTGAAGCTTTCTTT.